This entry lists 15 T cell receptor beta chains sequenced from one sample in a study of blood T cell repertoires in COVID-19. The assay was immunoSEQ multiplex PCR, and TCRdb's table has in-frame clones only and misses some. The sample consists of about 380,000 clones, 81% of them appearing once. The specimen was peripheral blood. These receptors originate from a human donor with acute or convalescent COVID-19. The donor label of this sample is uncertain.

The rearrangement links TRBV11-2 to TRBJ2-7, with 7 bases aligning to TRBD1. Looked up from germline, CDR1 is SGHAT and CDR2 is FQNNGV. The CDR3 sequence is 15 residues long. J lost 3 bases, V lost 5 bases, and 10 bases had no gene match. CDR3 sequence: CASSRTGTELYEQYF. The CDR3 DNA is TGTGCCAGCAGCCGAACCGGGACAGAGCTCTACGAGCAGTACTTC.

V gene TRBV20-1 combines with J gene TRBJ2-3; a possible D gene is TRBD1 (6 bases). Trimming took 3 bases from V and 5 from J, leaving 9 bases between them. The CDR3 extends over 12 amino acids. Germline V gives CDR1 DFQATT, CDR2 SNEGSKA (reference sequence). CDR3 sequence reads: CSASPGVDTQYF. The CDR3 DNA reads TGCAGTGCTAGTCCAGGGGTAGATACGCAGTATTTT.

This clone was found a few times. The CDR3 region is CASSPNYRANSYGYTF. For the CDR3, the DNA is TGTGCCAGCAGCCCTAACTACAGGGCTAACAGCTATGGCTACACCTTC. The V call is TRBV11-2, the J call TRBJ1-2; D is possibly TRBD1 (6 bases). Per germline, CDR1 SGHAT and CDR2 FQNNGV. CDR3 length: 16 residues. V gave up 5 bases and J gave up 4 bases, with 20 bases separating them.

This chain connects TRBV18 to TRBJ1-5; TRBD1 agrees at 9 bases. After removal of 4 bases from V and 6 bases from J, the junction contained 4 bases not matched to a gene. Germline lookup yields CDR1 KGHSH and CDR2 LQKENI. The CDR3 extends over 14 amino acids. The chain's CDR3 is CASSRGTGSQPQHF. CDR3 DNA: TGTGCCAGCTCACGGGGGACAGGGTCTCAGCCCCAGCATTTT.

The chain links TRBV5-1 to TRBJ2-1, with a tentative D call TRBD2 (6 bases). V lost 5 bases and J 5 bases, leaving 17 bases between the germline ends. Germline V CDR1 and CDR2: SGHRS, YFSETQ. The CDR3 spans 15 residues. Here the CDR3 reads CASRSEWGLNNEQFF. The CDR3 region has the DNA TGCGCCAGCAGGTCTGAATGGGGACTCAACAATGAGCAGTTCTTC.

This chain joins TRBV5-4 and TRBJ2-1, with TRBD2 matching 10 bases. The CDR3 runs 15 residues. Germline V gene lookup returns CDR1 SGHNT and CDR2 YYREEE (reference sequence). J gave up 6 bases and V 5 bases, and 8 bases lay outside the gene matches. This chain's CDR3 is CASRAGTSELNEQFF. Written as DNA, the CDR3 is TGTGCCAGCAGAGCCGGGACTAGCGAGCTCAATGAGCAGTTCTTC.

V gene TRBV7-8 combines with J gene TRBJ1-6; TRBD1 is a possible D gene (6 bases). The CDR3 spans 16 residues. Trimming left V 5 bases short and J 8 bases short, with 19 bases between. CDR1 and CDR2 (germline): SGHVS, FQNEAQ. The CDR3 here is CASSPQGLGGYSPLHF. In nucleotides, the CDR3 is TGTGCCAGCAGCCCACAGGGTCTCGGAGGATATTCACCCCTCCACTTT.

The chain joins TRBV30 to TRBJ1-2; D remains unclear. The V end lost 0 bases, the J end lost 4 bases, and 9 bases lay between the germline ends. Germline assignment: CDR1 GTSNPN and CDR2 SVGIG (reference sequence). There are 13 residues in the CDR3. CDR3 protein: CAWSVPGGYGYTF. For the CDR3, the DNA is TGTGCCTGGAGTGTACCGGGAGGCTATGGCTACACCTTC.

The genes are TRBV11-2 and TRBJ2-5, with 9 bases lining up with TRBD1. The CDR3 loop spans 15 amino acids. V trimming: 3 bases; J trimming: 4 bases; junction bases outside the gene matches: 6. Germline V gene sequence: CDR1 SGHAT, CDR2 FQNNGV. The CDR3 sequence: CASSLDRGSVETQYF. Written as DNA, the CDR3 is TGTGCCAGCAGCTTGGACAGGGGTTCGGTAGAGACCCAGTACTTC.

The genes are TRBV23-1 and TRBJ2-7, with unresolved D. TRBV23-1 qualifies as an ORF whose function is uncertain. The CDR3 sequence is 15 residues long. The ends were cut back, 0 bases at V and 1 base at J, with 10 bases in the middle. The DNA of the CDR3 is TGCGCCAGCAGTCAATCTTGGTACAGTTCCTACGAGCAGTACTTC. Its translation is CASSQSWYSSYEQYF.

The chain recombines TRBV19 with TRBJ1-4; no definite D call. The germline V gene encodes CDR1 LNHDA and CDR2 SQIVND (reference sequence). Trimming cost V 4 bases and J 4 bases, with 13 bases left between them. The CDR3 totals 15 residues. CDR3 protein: CASSTWAANNEKLFF. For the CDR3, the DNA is TGTGCCAGTAGTACATGGGCAGCTAATAATGAAAAACTGTTTTTT.

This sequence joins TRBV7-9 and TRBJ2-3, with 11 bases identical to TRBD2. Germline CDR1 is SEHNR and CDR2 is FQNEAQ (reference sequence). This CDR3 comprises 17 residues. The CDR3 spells CAAGEGTTSGRRDTQYF. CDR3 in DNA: TGTGCTGCAGGAGAGGGGACTACTAGCGGGAGACGAGATACGCAGTATTTT.

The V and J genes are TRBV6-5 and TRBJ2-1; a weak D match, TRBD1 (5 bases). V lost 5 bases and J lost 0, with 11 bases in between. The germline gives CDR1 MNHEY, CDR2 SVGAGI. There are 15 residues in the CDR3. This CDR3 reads CASSRGSGSYNEQFF. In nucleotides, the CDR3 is TGTGCCAGCAGTAGGGGCAGTGGCTCCTACAATGAGCAGTTCTTC.

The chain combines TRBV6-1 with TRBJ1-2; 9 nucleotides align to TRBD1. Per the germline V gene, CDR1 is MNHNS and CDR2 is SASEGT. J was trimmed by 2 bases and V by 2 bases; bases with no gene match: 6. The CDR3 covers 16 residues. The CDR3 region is CASSEHRGLGNYGYTF. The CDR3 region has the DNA TGTGCCAGCAGTGAACACAGGGGGCTGGGGAACTATGGCTACACCTTC.

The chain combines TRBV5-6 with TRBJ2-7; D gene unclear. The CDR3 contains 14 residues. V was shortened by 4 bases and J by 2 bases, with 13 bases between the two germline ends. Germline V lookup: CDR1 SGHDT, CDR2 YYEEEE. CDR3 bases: TGTGCCAGCAGCCCCAGCGCTGGTGCCTACGAGCAGTACTTC. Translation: CASSPSAGAYEQYF.